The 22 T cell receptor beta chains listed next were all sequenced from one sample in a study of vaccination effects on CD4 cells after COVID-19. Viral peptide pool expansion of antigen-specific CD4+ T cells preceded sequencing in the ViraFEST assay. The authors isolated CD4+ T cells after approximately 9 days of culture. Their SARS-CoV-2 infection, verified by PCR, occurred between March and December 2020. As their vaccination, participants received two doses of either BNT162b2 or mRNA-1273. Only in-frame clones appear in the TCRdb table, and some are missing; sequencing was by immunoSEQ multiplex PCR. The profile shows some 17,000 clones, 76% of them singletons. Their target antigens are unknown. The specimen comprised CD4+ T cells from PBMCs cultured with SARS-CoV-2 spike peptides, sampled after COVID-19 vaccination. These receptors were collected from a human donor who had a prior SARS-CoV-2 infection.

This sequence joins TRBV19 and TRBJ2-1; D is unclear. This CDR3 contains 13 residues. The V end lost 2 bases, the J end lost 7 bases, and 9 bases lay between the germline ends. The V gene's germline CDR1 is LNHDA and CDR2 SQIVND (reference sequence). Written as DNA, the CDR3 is TGTGCCAGTAGTATACACAGATTGAATGAGCAGTTCTTC. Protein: CASSIHRLNEQFF.

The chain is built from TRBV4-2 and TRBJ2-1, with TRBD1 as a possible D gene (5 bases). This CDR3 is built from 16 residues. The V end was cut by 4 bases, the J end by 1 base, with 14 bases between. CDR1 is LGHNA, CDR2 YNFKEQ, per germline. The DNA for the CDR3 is TGTGCCAGCAGCCTCCCGGTTAGGACATCCTACAATGAGCAGTTCTTC. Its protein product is CASSLPVRTSYNEQFF.

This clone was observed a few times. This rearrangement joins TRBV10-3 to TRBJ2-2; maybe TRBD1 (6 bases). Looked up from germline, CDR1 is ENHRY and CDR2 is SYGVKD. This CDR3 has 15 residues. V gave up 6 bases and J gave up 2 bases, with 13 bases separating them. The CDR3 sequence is CAIRLGQFNTGELFF. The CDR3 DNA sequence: TGTGCCATCAGACTTGGACAGTTTAACACCGGGGAGCTGTTTTTT.

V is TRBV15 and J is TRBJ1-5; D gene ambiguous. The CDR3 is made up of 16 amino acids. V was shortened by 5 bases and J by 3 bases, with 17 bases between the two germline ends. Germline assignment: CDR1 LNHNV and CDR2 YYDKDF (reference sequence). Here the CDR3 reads CATSRGGGLYNQPQHF. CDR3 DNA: TGTGCCACCAGCCGCGGAGGCGGGCTTTACAATCAGCCCCAGCATTTT.

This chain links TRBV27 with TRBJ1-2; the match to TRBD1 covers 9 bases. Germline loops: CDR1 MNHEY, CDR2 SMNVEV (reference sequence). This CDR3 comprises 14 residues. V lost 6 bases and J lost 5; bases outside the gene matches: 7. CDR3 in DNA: TGTGCCAGCAGGTATTTACAGGGGGCGTATGGCTACACCTTC. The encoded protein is CASRYLQGAYGYTF.

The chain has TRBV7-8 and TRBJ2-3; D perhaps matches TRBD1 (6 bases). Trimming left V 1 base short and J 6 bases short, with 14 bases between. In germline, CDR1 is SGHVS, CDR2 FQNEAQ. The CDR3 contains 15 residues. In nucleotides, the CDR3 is TGTGCCAGCAGCTTAGAGCGACAGGTGGGCGATACGCAGTATTTT. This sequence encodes CASSLERQVGDTQYF.

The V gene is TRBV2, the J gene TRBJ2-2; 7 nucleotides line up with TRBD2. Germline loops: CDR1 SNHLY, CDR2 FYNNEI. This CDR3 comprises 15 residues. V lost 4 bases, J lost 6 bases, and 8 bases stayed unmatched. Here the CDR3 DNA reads TGTGCCAGCAGTGCTAGCGGCCCCCCGTCCGGGGAGCTGTTTTTT. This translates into CASSASGPPSGELFF.

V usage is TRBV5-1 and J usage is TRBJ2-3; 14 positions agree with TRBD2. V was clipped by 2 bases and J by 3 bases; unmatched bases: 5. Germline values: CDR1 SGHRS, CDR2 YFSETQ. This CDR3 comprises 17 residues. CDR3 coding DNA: TGCGCCAGCAGCTTAGGGACTAGCGGGGGCGGGACAGATACGCAGTATTTT. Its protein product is CASSLGTSGGGTDTQYF. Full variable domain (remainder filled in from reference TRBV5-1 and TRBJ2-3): KAGVTQTPRYLIKTRGQQVTLSCSPISGHRSVSWYQQTPGQGLQFLFEYFSETQRNKGNFPGRFSGRQFSNSRSEMNVSTLELGDSALYLCASSLGTSGGGTDTQYFGPGTRLTVL.

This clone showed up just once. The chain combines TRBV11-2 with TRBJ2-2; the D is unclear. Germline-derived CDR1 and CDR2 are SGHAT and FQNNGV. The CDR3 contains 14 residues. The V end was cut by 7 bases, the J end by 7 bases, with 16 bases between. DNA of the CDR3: TGTGCCAGCATTCTGGGCAGTCCTAACGGGGAGCTGTTTTTT. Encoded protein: CASILGSPNGELFF.

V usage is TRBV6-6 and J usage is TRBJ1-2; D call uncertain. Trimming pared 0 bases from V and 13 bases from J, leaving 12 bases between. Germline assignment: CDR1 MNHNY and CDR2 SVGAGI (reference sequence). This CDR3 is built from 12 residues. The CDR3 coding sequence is TGTGCCAGCAGTTACTCAGAGGGTTCAGGCACCTTC. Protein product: CASSYSEGSGTF.

CDR3 loop: CASSPRDLHSGGEQFF. The CDR3 coding sequence is TGTGCCAGTAGTCCTCGGGACTTGCATTCTGGGGGTGAGCAGTTCTTC. The rearrangement links TRBV19 to TRBJ2-1, with TRBD2 as a possible D gene (6 bases). The V and J ends lost 5 bases and 9 bases respectively, with 23 bases between them. The germline gives CDR1 LNHDA, CDR2 SQIVND (reference sequence). The CDR3 is 16 amino acids.

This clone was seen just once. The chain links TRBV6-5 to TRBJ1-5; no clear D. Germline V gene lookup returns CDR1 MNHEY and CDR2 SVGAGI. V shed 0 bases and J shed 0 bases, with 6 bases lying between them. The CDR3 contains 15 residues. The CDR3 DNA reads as TGTGCCAGCAGTTACTCTAGGTATAGCAATCAGCCCCAGCATTTT. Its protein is CASSYSRYSNQPQHF.

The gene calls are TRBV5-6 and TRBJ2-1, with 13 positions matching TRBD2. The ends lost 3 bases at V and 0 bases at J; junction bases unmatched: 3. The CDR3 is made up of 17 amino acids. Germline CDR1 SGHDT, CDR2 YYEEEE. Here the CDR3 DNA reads TGTGCCAGCAGCTCCAGACTAGCGGGGGGCTCCTACAATGAGCAGTTCTTC. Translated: CASSSRLAGGSYNEQFF.

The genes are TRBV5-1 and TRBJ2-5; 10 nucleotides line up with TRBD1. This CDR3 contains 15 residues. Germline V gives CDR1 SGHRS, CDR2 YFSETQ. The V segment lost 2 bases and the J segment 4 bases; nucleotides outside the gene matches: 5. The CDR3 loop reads CASSFGQGGTETQYF. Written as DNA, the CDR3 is TGCGCCAGCAGCTTTGGACAGGGGGGAACAGAGACCCAGTACTTC.

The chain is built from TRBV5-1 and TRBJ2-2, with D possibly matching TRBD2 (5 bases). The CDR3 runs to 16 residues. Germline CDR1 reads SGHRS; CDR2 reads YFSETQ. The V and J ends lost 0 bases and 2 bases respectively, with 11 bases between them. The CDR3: CASSLGGGFNTGELFF. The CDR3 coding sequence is TGCGCCAGCAGCTTGGGAGGAGGCTTTAACACCGGGGAGCTGTTTTTT.

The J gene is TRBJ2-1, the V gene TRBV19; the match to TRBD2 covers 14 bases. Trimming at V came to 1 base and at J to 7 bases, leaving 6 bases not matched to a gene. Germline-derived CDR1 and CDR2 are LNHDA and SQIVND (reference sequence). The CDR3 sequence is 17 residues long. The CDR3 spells CASSIGTGTSGRNEQFF. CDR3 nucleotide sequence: TGTGCCAGTAGTATAGGCACCGGGACTAGCGGGAGAAATGAGCAGTTCTTC. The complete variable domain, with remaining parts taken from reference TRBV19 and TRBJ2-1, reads DGGITQSPKYLFRKEGQNVTLSCEQNLNHDAMYWYRQDPGQGLRLIYYSQIVNDFQKGDIAEGYSVSREKKESFPLTVTSAQKNPTAFYLCASSIGTGTSGRNEQFFGPGTRLTVL.

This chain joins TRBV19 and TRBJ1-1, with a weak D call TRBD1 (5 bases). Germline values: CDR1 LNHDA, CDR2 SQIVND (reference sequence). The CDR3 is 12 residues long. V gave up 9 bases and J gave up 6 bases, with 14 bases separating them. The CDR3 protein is CASKSDTSEAFF. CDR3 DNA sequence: TGTGCCAGCAAGTCGGACACGTCTGAAGCTTTCTTT.

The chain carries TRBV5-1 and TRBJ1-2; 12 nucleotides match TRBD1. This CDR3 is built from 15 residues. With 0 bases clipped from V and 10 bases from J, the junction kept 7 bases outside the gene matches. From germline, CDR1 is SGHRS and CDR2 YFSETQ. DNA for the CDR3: TGCGCCAGCAGCTTGGAAACCGGGACAGGGGGCATCTACACCTTC. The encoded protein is CASSLETGTGGIYTF. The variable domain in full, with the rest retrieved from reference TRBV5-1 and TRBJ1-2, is KAGVTQTPRYLIKTRGQQVTLSCSPISGHRSVSWYQQTPGQGLQFLFEYFSETQRNKGNFPGRFSGRQFSNSRSEMNVSTLELGDSALYLCASSLETGTGGIYTFGSGTRLTVV.

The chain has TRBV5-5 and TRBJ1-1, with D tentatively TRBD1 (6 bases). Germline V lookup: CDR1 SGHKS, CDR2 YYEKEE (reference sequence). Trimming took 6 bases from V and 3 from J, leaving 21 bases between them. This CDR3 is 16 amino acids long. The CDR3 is CASNHREGARDTEAFF. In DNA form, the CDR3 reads TGTGCCAGCAACCACAGGGAAGGGGCTAGGGACACTGAAGCTTTCTTT. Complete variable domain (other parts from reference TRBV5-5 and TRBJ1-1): DAGVTQSPTHLIKTRGQQVTLRCSPISGHKSVSWYQQVLGQGPQFIFQYYEKEERGRGNFPDRFSARQFPNYSSELNVNALLLGDSALYLCASNHREGARDTEAFFGQGTRLTVV.

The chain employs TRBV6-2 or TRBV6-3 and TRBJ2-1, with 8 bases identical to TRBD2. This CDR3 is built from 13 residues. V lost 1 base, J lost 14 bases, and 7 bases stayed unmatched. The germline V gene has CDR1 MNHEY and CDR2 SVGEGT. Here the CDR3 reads CASSYYREGVKFF. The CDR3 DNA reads TGTGCCAGCAGTTACTATCGGGAGGGCGTAAAGTTCTTC.

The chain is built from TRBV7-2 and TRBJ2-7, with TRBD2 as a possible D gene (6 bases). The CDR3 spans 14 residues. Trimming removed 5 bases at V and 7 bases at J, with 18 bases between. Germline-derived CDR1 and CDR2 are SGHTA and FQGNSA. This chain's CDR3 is CASSRRGSPGEQYF. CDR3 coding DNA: TGTGCCAGCAGCCGCCGGGGGTCCCCCGGGGAGCAGTACTTC.

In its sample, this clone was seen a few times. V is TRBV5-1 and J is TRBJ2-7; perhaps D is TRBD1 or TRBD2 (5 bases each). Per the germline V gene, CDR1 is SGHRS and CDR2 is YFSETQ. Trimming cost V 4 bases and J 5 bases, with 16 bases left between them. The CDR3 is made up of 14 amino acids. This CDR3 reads CASSGRAGSDEQYF. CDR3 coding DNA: TGCGCCAGCAGCGGACGGGCAGGGAGTGACGAGCAGTACTTC.